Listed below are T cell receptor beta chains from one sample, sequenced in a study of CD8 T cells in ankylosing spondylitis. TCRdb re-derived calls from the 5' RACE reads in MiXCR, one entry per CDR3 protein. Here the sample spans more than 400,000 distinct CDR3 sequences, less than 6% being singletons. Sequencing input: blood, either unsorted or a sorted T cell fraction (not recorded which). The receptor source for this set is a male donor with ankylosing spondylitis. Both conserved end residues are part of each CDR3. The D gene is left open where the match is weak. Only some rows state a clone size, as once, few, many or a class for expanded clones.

cdr3_aa: CSAAIKGGETQYF
cdr3_nt: TGCAGCGCCGCAATAAAAGGAGGAGAGACCCAGTACTTC
d_call: NA
j_call: TRBJ2-5
clone_size: many
v_call: TRBV29-1

cdr3_aa: CASSTIREPNEQFF
cdr3_nt: TGTGCCAGCAGCACCATCCGGGAGCCGAATGAGCAGTTCTTC
d_call: NA
j_call: TRBJ2-1
clone_size: NA
v_call: TRBV11-2

cdr3_aa: CSVEVLDTQYF
cdr3_nt: TGCAGCGTTGAAGTTTTAGATACGCAGTATTTT
d_call: NA
j_call: TRBJ2-3
clone_size: many
v_call: TRBV29-1

cdr3_aa: CASSTTSGARLF
cdr3_nt: TGCGCCAGCAGCACGACTAGCGGAGCCCGACTCTTC
d_call: TRBD2
j_call: TRBJ2-1
clone_size: many
v_call: TRBV5-1

cdr3_aa: CASSRPLAGGSNEQFF
cdr3_nt: TGTGCCAGCAGTCGACCACTAGCGGGTGGGAGTAATGAGCAGTTCTTC
d_call: TRBD2
j_call: TRBJ2-1
clone_size: few
v_call: TRBV2

cdr3_aa: CSAFTPGTEGTGELFF
cdr3_nt: TGCAGCGCCTTCACACCCGGGACGGAAGGAACCGGGGAGCTGTTTTTT
d_call: NA
j_call: TRBJ2-2
clone_size: many
v_call: TRBV29-1

cdr3_aa: CSAIPRGTPYEQYF
cdr3_nt: TGCAGTGCTATCCCCAGGGGGACACCCTACGAGCAGTACTTC
d_call: TRBD1
j_call: TRBJ2-7
clone_size: few
v_call: TRBV20-1

cdr3_aa: CASSQVRREMDTQYF
cdr3_nt: TGTGCCAGCAGCCAAGTTCGGCGGGAGATGGATACGCAGTATTTT
d_call: TRBD2
j_call: TRBJ2-3
clone_size: many
v_call: TRBV4-2

cdr3_aa: CASSLVGPHEGEAFF
cdr3_nt: TGCGCCAGCAGCTTGGTTGGTCCACATGAGGGTGAAGCTTTCTTT
d_call: NA
j_call: TRBJ1-1
clone_size: many
v_call: TRBV5-1

cdr3_aa: CASRTGGNEQFF
cdr3_nt: TGTGCCAGCAGGACCGGGGGGAATGAGCAGTTCTTC
d_call: TRBD2
j_call: TRBJ2-1
clone_size: many
v_call: TRBV6-2/TRBV6-3

cdr3_aa: CATSRPDRELYGYTF
cdr3_nt: TGTGCCACCAGCAGACCTGACAGGGAGCTCTATGGCTACACCTTC
d_call: TRBD1
j_call: TRBJ1-2
clone_size: many
v_call: TRBV15

cdr3_aa: CASSGGQGGATEAFF
cdr3_nt: TGTGCCAGCAGTGGGGGTCAGGGAGGGGCCACTGAAGCTTTCTTT
d_call: NA
j_call: TRBJ1-1
clone_size: NA
v_call: TRBV28

cdr3_aa: CASSSGQGAMNTEAFF
cdr3_nt: TGTGCCAGCAGCTCAGGACAGGGGGCGATGAACACTGAAGCTTTCTTT
d_call: TRBD1
j_call: TRBJ1-1
clone_size: few
v_call: TRBV7-2

cdr3_aa: CATSSGNRGRSPANEKLFF
cdr3_nt: TGTGCCACCAGCAGCGGAAACAGGGGCCGATCTCCGGCTAATGAAAAACTGTTTTTT
d_call: TRBD1
j_call: TRBJ1-4
clone_size: many
v_call: TRBV15

cdr3_aa: CASSFPGMKGHNQPQHF
cdr3_nt: TGCGCCAGCAGCTTCCCAGGGATGAAGGGTCACAATCAGCCCCAGCATTTT
d_call: NA
j_call: TRBJ1-5
clone_size: many
v_call: TRBV5-1

cdr3_aa: CASTLGADQETQYF
cdr3_nt: TGCGCCAGCACGCTTGGAGCAGACCAAGAGACCCAGTACTTC
d_call: NA
j_call: TRBJ2-5
clone_size: many
v_call: TRBV5-1

cdr3_aa: CASRYSGAGQPQHF
cdr3_nt: TGTGCCAGCAGATACTCCGGGGCGGGACAGCCCCAGCATTTT
d_call: NA
j_call: TRBJ1-5
clone_size: many
v_call: TRBV6-5

cdr3_aa: CASSQGLLRTDTQYF
cdr3_nt: TGTGCCAGCAGTCAGGGACTCCTGAGGACAGATACGCAGTATTTT
d_call: NA
j_call: TRBJ2-3
clone_size: many
v_call: TRBV6-1

cdr3_aa: CASRKDSLNTEAFF
cdr3_nt: TGCGCCAGCAGAAAGGACAGCCTGAACACTGAAGCTTTCTTT
d_call: NA
j_call: TRBJ1-1
clone_size: many
v_call: TRBV5-1

cdr3_aa: CASSLGAWVSGYTF
cdr3_nt: TGTGCCAGCAGTTTGGGGGCGTGGGTATCTGGCTACACCTTC
d_call: NA
j_call: TRBJ1-2
clone_size: many
v_call: TRBV12-3/TRBV12-4

cdr3_aa: CASSPPGEGNTEAFF
cdr3_nt: TGTGCCAGCAGCCCCCCCGGAGAGGGGAACACTGAAGCTTTCTTT
d_call: NA
j_call: TRBJ1-1
clone_size: many
v_call: TRBV5-6

cdr3_aa: CASSIRGVDGTEAFF
cdr3_nt: TGTGCCAGTAGTATACGGGGAGTGGATGGAACTGAAGCTTTCTTT
d_call: NA
j_call: TRBJ1-1
clone_size: few
v_call: TRBV19

cdr3_aa: CAVQTHTENYGYTF
cdr3_nt: TGTGCCGTCCAAACCCATACAGAGAACTATGGCTACACCTTC
d_call: NA
j_call: TRBJ1-2
clone_size: NA
v_call: TRBV28

cdr3_aa: CASSAGQGQNTEAFF
cdr3_nt: TGTGCCAGCAGTGCGGGACAGGGGCAAAACACTGAAGCTTTCTTT
d_call: TRBD1
j_call: TRBJ1-1
clone_size: many
v_call: TRBV6-1

cdr3_aa: CASSPPPRQGQDTDTQYF
cdr3_nt: TGTGCCAGCAGTCCACCCCCTAGACAGGGACAGGACACAGATACGCAGTATTTT
d_call: TRBD1
j_call: TRBJ2-3
clone_size: many
v_call: TRBV12-3/TRBV12-4

cdr3_aa: CASRGPRDYSGNTIYF
cdr3_nt: TGTGCCAGCAGAGGCCCTCGGGATTACTCTGGAAACACCATATATTTT
d_call: NA
j_call: TRBJ1-3
clone_size: many
v_call: TRBV6-2/TRBV6-3

cdr3_aa: CSARDIRLAEETQYF
cdr3_nt: TGCAGTGCTAGAGATATAAGACTAGCGGAAGAGACCCAGTACTTC
d_call: TRBD2
j_call: TRBJ2-5
clone_size: many
v_call: TRBV20-1

cdr3_aa: CASSRSPLQGTGELFF
cdr3_nt: TGTGCCAGCAGCAGATCTCCCCTACAGGGCACCGGGGAGCTGTTTTTT
d_call: NA
j_call: TRBJ2-2
clone_size: many
v_call: TRBV7-2

cdr3_aa: CAASEGQLNYGYTF
cdr3_nt: TGTGCTGCCTCAGAGGGACAGCTAAACTATGGCTACACCTTC
d_call: TRBD1
j_call: TRBJ1-2
clone_size: many
v_call: TRBV18

cdr3_aa: CASSPQSSISYNEQFF
cdr3_nt: TGTGCCAGCAGCCCCCAGTCCTCTATATCCTACAATGAGCAGTTCTTC
d_call: NA
j_call: TRBJ2-1
clone_size: few
v_call: TRBV4-2

cdr3_aa: CASSRAMNTEAFF
cdr3_nt: TGCGCCAGCAGCCGGGCCATGAACACTGAAGCTTTCTTT
d_call: NA
j_call: TRBJ1-1
clone_size: many
v_call: TRBV5-1

cdr3_aa: CASSLSWGQYYTYRSSYNEQFF
cdr3_nt: TGTGCCAGCAGTCTATCCTGGGGACAGTACTATACATACCGAAGCTCCTACAATGAGCAGTTCTTC
d_call: TRBD1
j_call: TRBJ2-1
clone_size: many
v_call: TRBV28

cdr3_aa: CAMSPGRRSIQYF
cdr3_nt: TGTGCCATGAGCCCCGGGAGACGAAGCATTCAGTACTTC
d_call: NA
j_call: TRBJ2-4
clone_size: NA
v_call: TRBV5-5

cdr3_aa: CATSGGSITEAFF
cdr3_nt: TGTGCCACGAGTGGGGGCAGTATCACTGAAGCTTTCTTT
d_call: NA
j_call: TRBJ1-1
clone_size: many
v_call: TRBV19

cdr3_aa: CASSAGGPGELFF
cdr3_nt: TGCGCCAGCAGCGCTGGAGGGCCCGGGGAGCTGTTTTTT
d_call: NA
j_call: TRBJ2-2
clone_size: many
v_call: TRBV5-1

cdr3_aa: CSAHRTSNQPQHF
cdr3_nt: TGCAGTGCTCACAGAACTTCCAATCAGCCCCAGCATTTT
d_call: NA
j_call: TRBJ1-5
clone_size: many
v_call: TRBV20-1

cdr3_aa: CSGGQGIVGGYTF
cdr3_nt: TGCAGCGGGGGACAGGGGATTGTCGGTGGCTACACCTTC
d_call: TRBD1
j_call: TRBJ1-2
clone_size: many
v_call: TRBV29-1

cdr3_aa: CASSQDNDRGGGWETQYF
cdr3_nt: TGCGCCAGCAGCCAAGATAACGATCGGGGGGGCGGTTGGGAGACCCAGTACTTC
d_call: TRBD2
j_call: TRBJ2-5
clone_size: many
v_call: TRBV4-3

cdr3_aa: CASSLGQGSNTEAFF
cdr3_nt: TGTGCCAGCTCACTAGGACAGGGCTCGAACACTGAAGCTTTCTTT
d_call: TRBD1
j_call: TRBJ1-1
clone_size: few
v_call: TRBV18

cdr3_aa: CASSYWSGGANVLTF
cdr3_nt: TGTGCCAGCAGTTACTGGTCGGGGGGGGCCAACGTCCTGACTTTC
d_call: NA
j_call: TRBJ2-6
clone_size: NA
v_call: TRBV6-5

cdr3_aa: CASSVRTWTEAFF
cdr3_nt: TGTGCCAGCAGCGTCCGGACGTGGACTGAAGCTTTCTTT
d_call: NA
j_call: TRBJ1-1
clone_size: many
v_call: TRBV9

cdr3_aa: CASSLTTGGGTEAFF
cdr3_nt: TGCGCCAGCAGCTTGACTACAGGAGGAGGCACTGAAGCTTTCTTT
d_call: NA
j_call: TRBJ1-1
clone_size: many
v_call: TRBV5-1

cdr3_aa: CASSVGTSSETQYF
cdr3_nt: TGTGCCAGCAGCGTCGGGACTAGCTCGGAGACCCAGTACTTC
d_call: TRBD2
j_call: TRBJ2-5
clone_size: many
v_call: TRBV9

cdr3_aa: CASSPTVRTDTQYF
cdr3_nt: TGCGCCAGCAGCCCGACGGTTCGCACAGATACGCAGTATTTT
d_call: NA
j_call: TRBJ2-3
clone_size: few
v_call: TRBV5-1